Each of the 19 T cell receptor beta chains below was sequenced from the same sample in a study of vaccination and CD4 T cells after COVID-19. Their cognate antigens are unknown. With the Oncomine TCR Beta short-read assay, DNA from cultured CD4+ T cells was sequenced. TCRdb ran MiXCR on the PCR reads and lists one entry per CDR3 protein. Of about 18,000 distinct CDR3 sequences listed, 50% to 65% were seen once; the top ten hold 6% to 9.5%. As to treatment: approximately 11-day PBMC culture with coronavirus spike peptide pools or control peptides (ViraFEST assay). The sequenced sample consisted of CD4+ T cells from blood, cultured in vitro. These receptors were obtained from a human donor who had recovered from COVID-19.

The chain couples TRBV6-1 to TRBJ1-1; a weak D match, TRBD1 (5 bases). V was cut by 5 bases and J by 1 base, with 11 bases left in between. The length of the CDR3 is 14 residues. Germline CDR1 MNHNS, CDR2 SASEGT. The CDR3 DNA follows: TGTGCCAGCAGTAGATCGGACACGAACACTGAAGCTTTCTTT. Residues: CASSRSDTNTEAFF.

The J gene is TRBJ2-5, the V gene TRBV19; D is possibly TRBD2 (7 bases). The CDR3 has 13 residues. The germline gives CDR1 LNHDA, CDR2 SQIVND (reference sequence). Trimming cost V 11 bases and J 2 bases, with 15 bases left between them. The CDR3 nucleotides are TGTGCCGCACGGGGGGCAGATCAAGAGACCCAGTACTTC. Its translation is CAARGADQETQYF.

The J gene is TRBJ1-1, the V gene TRBV27; D may be TRBD1 (6 bases). With 3 bases removed from V and 5 bases from J, the gap between germline ends came to 16 bases. Germline V gives CDR1 MNHEY, CDR2 SMNVEV (reference sequence). The length of the CDR3 is 15 residues. The CDR3 DNA follows: TGTGCCAGCAGTTTGTTAGGGGGTCGTCAAACTGAAGCTTTCTTT. It codes for CASSLLGGRQTEAFF.

This sequence joins TRBV12-3 or TRBV12-4 and TRBJ1-1; no clear D gene. Trimming removed 2 bases from V and 6 bases from J, with 7 bases in between. The CDR3 totals 12 residues. Here the CDR3 reads CASSLPPAEAFF. The CDR3 region has the DNA TGTGCCAGCAGTTTACCGCCAGCTGAAGCTTTCTTT.

Here the CDR3 DNA reads TGCAGTGCGATACTAGCGGGAGCGGGGAATGAGCAGTTCTTC. Encoded protein: CSAILAGAGNEQFF. The chain links TRBV20-1 to TRBJ2-1; 11 nucleotides match TRBD2. Germline V gene data show CDR1 as DFQATT and CDR2 as SNEGSKA (reference sequence). This CDR3 has 14 amino acids. The ends lost 6 bases at V and 7 bases at J; junction bases unmatched: 8.

This chain connects TRBV11-1 to TRBJ1-1; TRBD1 is a possible D gene (6 bases). Per the germline V gene, CDR1 is SGHAT and CDR2 is FQDESV (reference sequence). There are 16 residues in the CDR3. The V end was cut by 3 bases, the J end by 1 base, with 15 bases between. CDR3 sequence (DNA): TGTGCCAGCAGCTTTCAGACAGGACGTGGGAACACTGAAGCTTTCTTT. As protein: CASSFQTGRGNTEAFF.

J is TRBJ2-2 and V is TRBV30; D is unresolved. Trimming shortened V by 6 bases and J by 3 bases, and 5 bases separated the two germline ends. This CDR3 contains 11 residues. The germline V gene encodes CDR1 GTSNPN and CDR2 SVGIG (reference sequence). This chain's CDR3 is CACGDTGELFF. The CDR3, as DNA: TGTGCCTGTGGAGACACCGGGGAGCTGTTTTTT. The full variable domain, its missing parts supplied by reference TRBV30 and TRBJ2-2, is SQTIHQWPATLVQPVGSPLSLECTVEGTSNPNLYWYRQAAGRGLQLLFYSVGIGQISSEVPQNLSASRPQDRQFILSSKKLLLSDSGFYLCACGDTGELFFGEGSRLTVL.

The chain is built from TRBV20-1 and TRBJ2-5; D ambiguous. This CDR3 has 14 residues. The germline gives CDR1 DFQATT, CDR2 SNEGSKA (reference sequence). V gave up 6 bases and J gave up 3 bases, with 17 bases separating them. As DNA, the CDR3 is TGCAGTGCCACCGGTAGTAGGAAGAAAGAGACCCAGTACTTC. It translates to CSATGSRKKETQYF.

The chain joins TRBV20-1 to TRBJ2-1; maybe TRBD2 (5 bases). Germline V gene data show CDR1 as DFQATT and CDR2 as SNEGSKA (reference sequence). This CDR3 is 11 amino acids long. V lost 3 bases, J lost 5 bases, and 5 bases lay in between. As DNA, the CDR3 is TGCAGTGCTAGGCGGGACAATGAGCAGTTCTTC. Residues: CSARRDNEQFF.

This clonotype was counted only a few times. V and J are TRBV20-1 and TRBJ1-2; D remains unclear. Germline V gene data show CDR1 as DFQATT and CDR2 as SNEGSKA (reference sequence). The V end was cut by 5 bases, the J end by 0 bases, with 7 bases between. CDR3 length: 12 residues. The CDR3 sequence: CSAFGTNYGYTF. The DNA of the CDR3 is TGCAGTGCTTTCGGGACTAACTATGGCTACACCTTC.

This chain links TRBV20-1 with TRBJ2-1, with 9 bases fitting TRBD2. Germline lookup yields CDR1 DFQATT and CDR2 SNEGSKA (reference sequence). CDR3 size: 17 residues. Trimming removed 3 bases from V and 1 base from J; junction bases left unmatched: 10. The CDR3 loop reads CSARVPLAGRSYNEQFF. The CDR3 nucleotides are TGCAGTGCTAGGGTGCCTCTAGCGGGACGTTCCTACAATGAGCAGTTCTTC.

The chain joins TRBV10-3 to TRBJ1-5; D call uncertain. Trimming removed 0 bases from V and 5 bases from J, with 5 bases in between. The CDR3 totals 13 residues. CDR1 is ENHRY and CDR2 is SYGVKD in the germline V gene. CDR3 sequence: CAISESLDQPQHF. The CDR3 DNA follows: TGTGCCATCAGTGAGTCTCTCGATCAGCCCCAGCATTTT.

This chain links TRBV6-1 with TRBJ1-2, with D perhaps TRBD1 (6 bases). CDR3 length: 15 residues. Germline assignment: CDR1 MNHNS and CDR2 SASEGT. Trimming took 1 base from V and 3 from J, leaving 12 bases between them. The CDR3 protein is CASSEGSGGHYGYTF. CDR3 nucleotide sequence: TGTGCCAGCAGTGAAGGAAGCGGGGGCCACTATGGCTACACCTTC.

This clonotype was detected a few times. V usage is TRBV7-3 and J usage is TRBJ1-6; 7 nucleotides align to TRBD1. Germline CDR1 is SGHTA and CDR2 is FQGTGA. CDR3 length: 14 amino acids. V shed 5 bases, J shed 6 bases, and the junction held 4 bases outside the gene matches. The CDR3 region has the DNA TGTGCCAGCAGCCGAGGGGGCACTAATTCACCCCTCCACTTT. Protein product: CASSRGGTNSPLHF.

This sequence joins TRBV7-9 and TRBJ1-2, with D perhaps TRBD1 (6 bases). This CDR3 has 13 residues. The germline V gene has CDR1 SEHNR and CDR2 FQNEAQ (reference sequence). V was trimmed by 5 bases and J by 8 bases, leaving 15 bases between them. DNA of the CDR3: TGTGCCAGCAGCCTCTGGACAGAGGGAGGCTACACCTTC. Its translation: CASSLWTEGGYTF. Based on the CDR3 plus reference TRBV7-9 and TRBJ1-2, the full variable domain is DTGVSQNPRHKITKRGQNVTFRCDPISEHNRLYWYRQTLGQGPEFLTYFQNEAQLEKSRLLSDRFSAERPKGSFSTLEIQRTEQGDSAMYLCASSLWTEGGYTFGSGTRLTVV.

V usage is TRBV7-2 and J usage is TRBJ2-5; no reliable D call. CDR3 length equals 14 residues. V lost 4 bases and J lost 1, with 10 bases in between. CDR1 is SGHTA, CDR2 FQGNSA, per germline. The CDR3 nucleotides are TGTGCCAGCAGCTCCCCGCCCTCCCAAGAGACCCAGTACTTC. It yields the protein CASSSPPSQETQYF.

This clonotype was seen a few times. This sequence joins TRBV28 and TRBJ1-3; maybe TRBD1 (5 bases). V was shortened by 4 bases and J by 5 bases, with 9 bases between the two germline ends. Germline values: CDR1 MDHEN, CDR2 SYDVKM. This CDR3 has 13 residues. In nucleotides, the CDR3 is TGTGCCAGCAGTTCGACAGACCGAAACACCATATATTTT. Its translation: CASSSTDRNTIYF.

V and J are TRBV12-3 or TRBV12-4 and TRBJ2-7; the match to TRBD2 covers 8 bases. The CDR3 runs 13 residues. V trimming: 3 bases; J trimming: 5 bases; junction bases outside the gene matches: 3. CDR3 amino acids: CASSLGTSHEQYF. The CDR3 coding sequence is TGTGCCAGCAGTTTGGGGACTAGTCACGAGCAGTACTTC.

The chain carries TRBV11-2 and TRBJ1-1; D is ambiguous. This CDR3 is built from 15 residues. Per germline, CDR1 SGHAT and CDR2 FQNNGV. Trimming cost V 1 base and J 0 bases, with 9 bases left between them. CDR3 DNA sequence: TGTGCCAGCAGCTTAGGAGTAGGGCTGAACACTGAAGCTTTCTTT. As protein: CASSLGVGLNTEAFF. The whole variable domain, filled in from reference TRBV11-2 and TRBJ1-1, reads EAGVAQSPRYKIIEKRQSVAFWCNPISGHATLYWYQQILGQGPKLLIQFQNNGVVDDSQLPKDRFSAERLKGVDSTLKIQPAKLEDSAVYLCASSLGVGLNTEAFFGQGTRLTVV.